This TCR beta chain was found in a study of blood T cell repertoires in COVID-19. The CDR3 loop spans 18 amino acids. Germline-derived CDR1 and CDR2 are MGHRA and YSYEKL. The germline V and J ends were trimmed by 0 bases and 1 base, with 18 bases remaining between them. Assay: immunoSEQ multiplex PCR; the TCRdb copy retains only in-frame clones and omits some. The sample yields about 300,000 clones, roughly 90% seen once. The chain is built from TRBV4-1 and TRBJ1-2; D uncertain. Material for sequencing was PBMCs or T cells enriched from blood (not recorded which). This TCR was recovered from a middle-aged woman who had recovered from COVID-19. CDR3 DNA: TGCGCCAGCAGCCAAGATGAAGCTGGTGCAGGACTTAACTATGGCTACACCTTC. Protein sequence: CASSQDEAGAGLNYGYTF.